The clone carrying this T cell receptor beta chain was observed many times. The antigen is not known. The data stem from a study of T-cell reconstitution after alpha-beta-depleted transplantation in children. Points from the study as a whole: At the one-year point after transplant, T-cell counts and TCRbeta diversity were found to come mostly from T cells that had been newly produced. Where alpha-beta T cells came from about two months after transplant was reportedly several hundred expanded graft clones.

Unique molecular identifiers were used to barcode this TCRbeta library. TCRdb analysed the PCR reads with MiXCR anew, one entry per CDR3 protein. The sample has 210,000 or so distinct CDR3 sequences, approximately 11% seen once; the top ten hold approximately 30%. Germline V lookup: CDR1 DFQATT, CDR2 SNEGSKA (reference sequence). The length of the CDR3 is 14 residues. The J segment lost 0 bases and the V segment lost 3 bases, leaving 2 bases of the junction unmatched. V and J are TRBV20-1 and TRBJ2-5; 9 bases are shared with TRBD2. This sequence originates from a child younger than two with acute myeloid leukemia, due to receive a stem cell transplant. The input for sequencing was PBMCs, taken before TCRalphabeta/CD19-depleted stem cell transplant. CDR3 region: CSARASGDQETQYF. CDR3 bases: TGCAGTGCTAGGGCTAGCGGGGACCAAGAGACCCAGTACTTC.